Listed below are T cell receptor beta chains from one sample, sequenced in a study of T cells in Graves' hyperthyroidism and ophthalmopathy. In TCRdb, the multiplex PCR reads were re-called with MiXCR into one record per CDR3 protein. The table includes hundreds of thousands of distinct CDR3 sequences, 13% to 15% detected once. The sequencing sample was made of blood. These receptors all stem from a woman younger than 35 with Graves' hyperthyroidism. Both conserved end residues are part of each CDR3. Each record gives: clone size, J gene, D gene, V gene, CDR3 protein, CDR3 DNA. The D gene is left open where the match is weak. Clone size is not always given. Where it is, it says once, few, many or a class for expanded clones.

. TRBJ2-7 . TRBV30 CAWMERDGRYEQYF TGTGCCTGGATGGAGAGGGACGGGAGATACGAGCAGTACTTC
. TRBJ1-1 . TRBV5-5 CASSLVSPALEAFF TGTGCCAGCAGCTTGGTATCGCCAGCCCTTGAAGCTTTCTTT
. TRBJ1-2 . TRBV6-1 CASSLSPQQFNYGYTF TGTGCCAGCAGCTTATCCCCACAGCAATTTAACTATGGCTACACCTTC
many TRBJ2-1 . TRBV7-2 CASSWSYQGETVDEQFF TGTGCCAGCAGCTGGAGCTACCAAGGGGAAACAGTCGATGAGCAGTTCTTC
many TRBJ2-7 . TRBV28 CASSFKAGQIRVSYEQYF TGTGCCAGCAGTTTCAAGGCGGGACAAATTAGGGTCTCCTACGAGCAGTACTTC
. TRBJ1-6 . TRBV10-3 CASRPSEGRGSPLHF TGTGCCAGCAGACCTAGTGAGGGGCGTGGTTCACCCCTCCACTTT
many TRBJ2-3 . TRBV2 CASSGRLVTDTQYF TGTGCCAGCAGTGGGAGACTAGTCACAGATACGCAGTATTTT
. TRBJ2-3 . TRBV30 CAAASSEGPDTQYF TGTGCCGCCGCTAGCTCAGAGGGTCCAGATACGCAGTATTTT
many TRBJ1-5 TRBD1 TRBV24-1 CATSDSSRTGGMQPQHF TGTGCCACCAGTGATTCCTCCCGGACAGGGGGAATGCAGCCCCAGCATTTT
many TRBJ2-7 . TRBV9 CASSVGGNDEQYF TGTGCCAGCAGCGTAGGAGGGAACGACGAGCAGTACTTC
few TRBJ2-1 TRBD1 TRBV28 CASSPAGTGGYTKFF TGTGCCAGCAGCCCTGCCGGGACAGGGGGCTATACAAAGTTCTTC
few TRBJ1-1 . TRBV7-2 CASSFGTVEAFF TGTGCCAGCAGCTTTGGGACCGTTGAAGCTTTCTTT
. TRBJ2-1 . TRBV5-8 CASSFHVGQWFF TGTGCCAGCAGCTTCCACGTAGGGCAGTGGTTCTTC
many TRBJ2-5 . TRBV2 CASSDEGLETQYF TGTGCCAGCAGTGACGAGGGGCTAGAGACCCAGTACTTC
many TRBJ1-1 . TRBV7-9 CASTRLWTEAFF TGTGCCAGCACCCGGTTGTGGACTGAAGCTTTCTTT
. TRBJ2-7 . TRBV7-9 CTSSLAKKGVEQYF TGTACCAGCAGCTTAGCGAAAAAGGGAGTAGAGCAGTACTTC
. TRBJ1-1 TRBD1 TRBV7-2 CASSLTFTGGLIEAFF TGTGCCAGCAGCTTAACGTTTACAGGGGGGCTTATTGAAGCTTTCTTT
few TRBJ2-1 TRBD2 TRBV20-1 CSARDSAGGSYNEQFF TGCAGTGCTAGAGACAGTGCGGGAGGCTCCTACAATGAGCAGTTCTTC
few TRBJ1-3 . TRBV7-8 CASSLDQAHINTIYF TGTGCCAGCAGCTTAGATCAGGCTCATATAAACACCATATATTTT
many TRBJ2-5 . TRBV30 CAWSSGTQYF TGTGCCTGGAGTTCCGGGACCCAGTACTTC
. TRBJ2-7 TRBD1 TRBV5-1 CASSSRDRGLSEQYF TGCGCCAGCAGCTCCCGGGACAGGGGGCTGTCTGAGCAGTACTTC
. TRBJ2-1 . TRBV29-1 CSVGLFLSQERYGNEQFF TGCAGCGTTGGTCTTTTTTTGTCTCAGGAGCGATACGGCAATGAGCAGTTCTTC
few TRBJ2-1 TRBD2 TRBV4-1 CASSQPRLAPRDNEQFF TGCGCCAGCAGCCAGCCACGACTAGCTCCTCGGGACAATGAGCAGTTCTTC
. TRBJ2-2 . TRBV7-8 CASSSRSGTSTGELFF TGTGCCAGCAGCTCTAGATCAGGGACCAGCACCGGGGAGCTGTTTTTT
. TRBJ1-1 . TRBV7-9 CASSLAPTPQADNTEAFF TGTGCCAGCAGCTTAGCCCCGACACCACAAGCCGACAACACTGAAGCTTTCTTT
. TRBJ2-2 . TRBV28 CASSFPHDSLPRELFF TGTGCCAGCAGTTTCCCCCACGACAGCCTTCCCCGGGAGCTGTTTTTT
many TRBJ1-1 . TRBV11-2 CASSLHLNTEAFF TGTGCCAGCAGCTTACATTTGAACACTGAAGCTTTCTTT
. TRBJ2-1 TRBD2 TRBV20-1 CSAPWGGSPYNEQFF TGCAGTGCCCCCTGGGGGGGGAGCCCCTACAATGAGCAGTTCTTC
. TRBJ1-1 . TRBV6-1 CASRVQANTEAFF TGTGCCAGCAGGGTACAGGCGAACACTGAAGCTTTCTTT
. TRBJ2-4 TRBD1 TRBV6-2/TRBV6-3 CASGKQGGNIQYF TGTGCCAGCGGGAAACAGGGGGGAAACATTCAGTACTTC
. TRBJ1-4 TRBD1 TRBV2 CASSYAGTDNYEKLFF TGTGCCAGCAGCTACGCCGGGACAGACAACTACGAAAAACTGTTTTTT
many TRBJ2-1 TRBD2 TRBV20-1 CSVRLADYNEQFF TGCAGTGTTAGACTAGCGGACTACAATGAGCAGTTCTTC
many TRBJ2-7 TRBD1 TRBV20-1 CSATPGQGANEQYF TGCAGTGCTACTCCGGGACAGGGGGCCAACGAGCAGTACTTC
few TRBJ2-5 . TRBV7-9 CASSEDSLTQETQYF TGTGCCAGCAGTGAGGACAGCCTGACCCAAGAGACCCAGTACTTC
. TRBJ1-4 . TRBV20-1 CSATGGGEKLFF TGCAGTGCTACTGGGGGCGGCGAAAAACTGTTTTTT
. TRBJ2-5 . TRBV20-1 CSARVGGSQETQYF TGCAGTGCTAGGGTGGGGGGTTCGCAAGAGACCCAGTACTTC
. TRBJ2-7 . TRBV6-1 CASQGTSLGYEQYF TGTGCCAGCCAAGGGACGAGCTTGGGCTACGAGCAGTACTTC
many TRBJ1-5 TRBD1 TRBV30 CAWGTQGAGQPQHF TGTGCCTGGGGGACACAGGGGGCTGGTCAGCCCCAGCATTTT
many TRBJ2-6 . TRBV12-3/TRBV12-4 CASTYAVSFGANVLTF TGTGCCAGCACCTACGCGGTGAGCTTTGGGGCCAACGTCCTGACTTTC
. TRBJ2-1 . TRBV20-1 CSARPRNEQFF TGCAGTGCTAGACCCCGCAATGAGCAGTTCTTC
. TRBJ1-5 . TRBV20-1 CSAYGQSGPQHF TGCAGTGCTTACGGACAGTCCGGGCCCCAGCATTTT
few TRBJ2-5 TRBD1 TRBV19 CASLDRVRETQYF TGTGCCAGTCTAGACAGGGTCAGGGAGACCCAGTACTTC
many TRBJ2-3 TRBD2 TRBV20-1 CSARIPGGRDTQYF TGCAGTGCTAGAATCCCGGGAGGGCGAGATACGCAGTATTTT